The 5 T cell receptor beta chains given below trace back to one sample, sequenced in a study of T cells after yellow fever vaccination. Using its own MiXCR run on the 5' RACE reads, TCRdb lists one record per CDR3 protein. The repertoire holds 620,000 or so distinct CDR3 sequences, with 10% to 15% as singletons. The sample consisted of PBMCs, taken on the day of the yellow fever booster vaccination. The receptor source for this set is a man aged 25-40 years who received the YFV17D yellow fever vaccine.

The V gene is TRBV27, the J gene TRBJ2-7, with a possible D match to TRBD1 (6 bases). The CDR3 is 10 residues long. Germline assignment: CDR1 MNHEY and CDR2 SMNVEV (reference sequence). CDR3 nucleotides: TGTGCCAGCAGTGCCCAACTACAGGGCGTG. Translated, it gives CASSAQLQGV.

This clonotype was seen more than once but under ten times. The rearrangement joins TRBV7-6 to TRBJ2-1, with D possibly being TRBD1 or TRBD2 (6 bases each). CDR3 length: 15 residues. V lost 5 bases and J lost 8, with 19 bases in between. Germline V gene lookup returns CDR1 SGHVS and CDR2 FNYEAQ. The CDR3 nucleotides are TGTGCCAGCAGCCCGGGGGACATCCTTAAGGATGAGCAGTTCTTC. Residues: CASSPGDILKDEQFF.

Many counts were recorded for this clonotype. The chain has TRBV12-3 or TRBV12-4 and TRBJ1-4; D is ambiguous. V was pared by 0 bases and J by 7 bases, with 9 bases between. The CDR3 length is 14 residues. The CDR3 DNA sequence: TGTGCCAGCAGTTTAGCAGGGTTGGTTGAAAAACTGTTTTTT. It translates to CASSLAGLVEKLFF.

The rearrangement joins TRBV5-1 to TRBJ2-1; D is unclear. This CDR3 is 17 amino acids long. From germline, CDR1 is SGHRS and CDR2 YFSETQ. Between the trimmed V and J ends, which lost 0 bases and 4 bases, there was a span of 17 bases. CDR3 residues: CASSLVDASTSYNEQFF. Here the CDR3 DNA reads TGCGCCAGCAGCTTGGTGGACGCTTCAACCTCGTACAATGAGCAGTTCTTC.

The chain carries TRBV27 and TRBJ1-6, with 7 bases matching TRBD1. The V segment lost 5 bases and the J segment 2 bases; nucleotides outside the gene matches: 9. Looked up from germline, CDR1 is MNHEY and CDR2 is SMNVEV (reference sequence). The CDR3 is made up of 17 amino acids. The CDR3 nucleotides are TGTGCCAGCAGTCCCGCCCCACAGGGGCCCTATAATTCACCCCTCCACTTT. This encodes CASSPAPQGPYNSPLHF.